This T cell receptor beta chain stems from a study of beta chain features in type 1 diabetes. Across the whole study: Cell yields, gender and age were similar in healthy donors and patients. Study-level results: Equally in patients and controls, shorter templates might have been favored by PCR. Type 1 diabetes patients had TCRB CDR3s that were shorter (moderately but significantly so) in all four CD4+ subsets. There was no resolution here of whether HLA type influences TCRB rearrangement.

Of the isolated RNA, all was reverse transcribed, and so the sequenced material was expressed TCRB transcripts. Profiling relied on immunoSEQ multiplex PCR, and the TCRdb table lists in-frame clones only, not all of them. The profile shows fewer than 300,000 clones, roughly 20% of them singletons. Only a few counts were recorded for this clone. Its cognate antigen is unknown. Sorting based on CD45RO/CCR7/CD25/CD127/CD95/CD27 separated CD4+ naive, central memory, regulatory and stem cell-like memory cells. This CDR3 region has 15 residues. V lost 0 bases, J lost 0 bases, and 9 bases lay in between. Germline V gene lookup returns CDR1 LNHNV and CDR2 YYDKDF (reference sequence).

This TCR came from a middle-aged woman with type 1 diabetes. J is TRBJ2-7 and V is TRBV15; D is unclear. The sequencing sample was made of naive CD4+ T cells from blood. CDR3 residues: CATSRDTQSSYEQYF. CDR3 bases: TGTGCCACCAGCAGAGATACACAGTCCTCCTACGAGCAGTACTTC. Filled out from reference TRBV15 and TRBJ2-7, the complete variable domain reads DAMVIQNPRYQVTQFGKPVTLSCSQTLNHNVMYWYQQKSSQAPKLLFHYYDKDFNNEADTPDNFQSRRPNTSFCFLDIRSPGLGDTAMYLCATSRDTQSSYEQYFGPGTRLTVT.